The rows below give T cell receptor beta chains drawn from one sample of a study of cytomegalovirus exposure and HLA in healthy donors. TCRdb keeps only in-frame clones here, not all; method: immunoSEQ multiplex PCR. The data contain some 170,000 clones, 72% of them seen just once; the ten biggest clones take up about 2.5%. The specimen was PBMCs. The receptors here all came from a human donor in good health. Both conserved end residues are part of each CDR3. The D gene is left open where the match is weak. Clone size is not always given. Where it is, it says once, few, many or a class for expanded clones.

NA,TRBV7-9,few,TRBJ2-1,CASSLAAEYNEQFF,TGTGCCAGCAGCTTAGCGGCAGAATACAATGAGCAGTTCTTC
NA,TRBV5-1,NA,TRBJ2-7,CASSRTQTYEQYF,TGCGCCAGCAGCCGGACTCAAACCTACGAGCAGTACTTC
NA,TRBV29-1,few,TRBJ1-1,CSAAPGGMGDTEAFF,TGCAGCGCTGCCCCCGGGGGGATGGGGGACACTGAAGCTTTCTTT
NA,TRBV27,NA,TRBJ2-3,CASSFSRGSTDTQYF,TGTGCCAGCAGTTTCAGCCGGGGAAGCACAGATACGCAGTATTTT
NA,TRBV4-3,NA,TRBJ2-7,CASSQDTAGALSDEQYF,TGCGCCAGCAGCCAAGATACGGCAGGCGCTCTTTCCGACGAGCAGTACTTC
TRBD1,TRBV4-1,NA,TRBJ2-7,CASSLRDRAEDGQYF,TGCGCCAGCAGCCTGAGGGACAGGGCTGAGGACGGGCAGTACTTC
NA,TRBV18,NA,TRBJ2-3,CASSPLISTDTQYF,TGTGCCAGCTCACCACTCATCAGCACAGATACGCAGTATTTT
TRBD2,TRBV10-2,NA,TRBJ2-5,CASSEAAGGLQETQYF,TGCGCCAGCAGTGAGGCAGCGGGGGGTTTACAAGAGACCCAGTACTTC
NA,TRBV11-2,NA,TRBJ1-4,CASSPQGEKLFF,TGTGCCAGCAGCCCCCAGGGGGAAAAACTGTTTTTT
TRBD2,TRBV4-2,few,TRBJ2-1,CASSQDSGGAYNEQFF,TGTGCCAGCAGCCAAGATTCCGGGGGGGCTTACAATGAGCAGTTCTTC
TRBD2,TRBV13,few,TRBJ2-1,CASSLARGLAGNNEQFF,TGTGCCAGCAGCTTAGCCCGTGGCCTAGCGGGGAACAATGAGCAGTTCTTC
NA,TRBV2,NA,TRBJ1-5,CASSERLAGAGQPQHF,TGTGCCAGCAGTGAACGATTGGCAGGGGCAGGTCAGCCCCAGCATTTT
NA,TRBV12-5,NA,TRBJ1-1,CASGLRGRTEAFF,TGTGCTAGTGGTTTGCGGGGAAGGACTGAAGCTTTCTTT
NA,TRBV5-5,NA,TRBJ1-5,CASSLGAPYSNQPQHF,TGTGCCAGCAGCTTGGGCGCACCCTATAGCAATCAGCCCCAGCATTTT
TRBD1,TRBV13,few,TRBJ1-3,CASSLRQGEVNTIYF,TGTGCCAGCAGCTTAAGACAGGGGGAGGTGAACACCATATATTTT
TRBD2,TRBV5-1,once,TRBJ2-5,CASSQAGAPQETQYF,TGCGCCAGCAGCCAAGCGGGGGCCCCTCAAGAGACCCAGTACTTC
NA,TRBV7-9,NA,TRBJ2-3,CARQGSTDTQYF,TGTGCCAGGCAGGGGAGCACAGATACGCAGTATTTT
NA,TRBV5-8,NA,TRBJ1-2,CASSRSANYGYTF,TGTGCCAGCAGCCGTTCGGCTAACTATGGCTACACCTTC
NA,TRBV7-8,NA,TRBJ2-3,CASSRTGLGQYF,TGTGCCAGCAGCCGAACGGGTTTGGGGCAGTATTTT
NA,TRBV6-6,NA,TRBJ1-5,CASSPTDNQPQHF,TGTGCCAGCAGCCCAACTGACAATCAGCCCCAGCATTTT